This T cell receptor (beta chain) appears in the sequencing data of a study of T cells in Graves' hyperthyroidism and ophthalmopathy (dated 2019 in TCRdb). Some background on the complete study: Peripheral blood samples were taken at initial diagnosis, before any treatment was given. TCR V-J signatures able to tell the groups apart were searched for in a discovery cohort of some 100 patients, of whom over 40 had Graves' ophthalmopathy and 55 to 60 had stable Graves' hyperthyroidism. Prospective prediction of ophthalmopathy was tested in an independent validation cohort consisting of about 20 hyperthyroidism patients and 17 patients who later progressed to ophthalmopathy. The 100 discovery patients were randomly divided into training and test sets at a 7:3 ratio. The study also compared thyroid tissue and blood T-cell repertoires from several Graves' hyperthyroidism patients. After blood sampling, hyperthyroidism patients were treated with methimazole at a starting dose of 30 mg daily, and ophthalmopathy patients were treated with high-dose intravenous methylprednisolone. According to the paper, TCR Vbeta CDR3 sequencing was carried out on about 140 peripheral blood samples, which came from more than 40 ophthalmopathy, approximately 78 hyperthyroidism and some 17 progressor patients.

Graves' hyperthyroidism was defined as stable when no progression to ophthalmopathy occurred over 18 months of follow-up. The hyperthyroidism patients were between 18 and 65 years old and newly diagnosed, with a disease duration of less than 2 months. Exclusion was applied to patients with uncontrolled infections, other autoimmune diseases, pregnancy or lactation. Clinical symptoms, serum thyroxine and TRAb, thyroid ultrasound, and orbital computed tomography formed the basis for the diagnoses. Ficoll-Paque density gradient centrifugation was used to isolate PBMCs from about 9 ml of fresh peripheral blood. Trizol reagent was used to extract total RNA, and RNA quality was then checked on an Agilent 2100 Bioanalyzer. The full study reports these points: Ophthalmopathy was separated from stable hyperthyroidism by a 13 V-J signature model, with 85% to 90% sensitivity and about 81% specificity obtained in cross-validation and 80%/75% obtained in testing. Sample size was not statistically predetermined, and blinding of investigators to group allocation was not performed. Most expanded thyroid clonotypes (frequency above 0.001) were also detected in blood, suggesting blood repertoires may reflect thyroid immune responses. In validation, the model predicted progression to ophthalmopathy a median of around 6.5 months before onset, with roughly 71% sensitivity and about 75% specificity.

The CDR3 starts with the cysteine, ends with the phenylalanine, and has 14 residues. Only CDR3 DNA remains: 42 bases, in frame from the first base. The CDR1 and CDR2 encoded by the germline V gene are MGHRA and YSYEKL. Of note for this clonotype: Its binding antigen is unknown. At one boundary the junction diverges from the germline segment, which might be a read error.

The TCR beta CDR3 regions were amplified from RNA transcripts. The first round of RT-PCR for the TCR CDR3 was performed with the HTBI primer set and the Qiagen OneStep RT-PCR kit. The libraries were constructed in a second round of multiplex PCR and then size-selected and purified. Libraries were sequenced paired-end with 100 bp reads on an Illumina HiSeq2000. For the original study's pipeline: Raw data were processed with SOAPnuke, discarding reads with adapters, uncalled bases, mean Phred below 15, or no exact constant-primer or identifier match. High-quality paired reads were merged with COPE v1.2.5, and unique nucleotide sequences were defined as clonotypes. MiTCR v1.1 was used to align the clonotypes against IMGT TRBV, TRBD and TRBJ reference segments. The analysis included only V-J combinations with a frequency above 0.0001, which together covered roughly 99% of the repertoires. A TCS score was defined as the ratio between F50 (clonal expansion) and ExV (chaos), using BLOSUM62-based TCRdist between CDR3 peptides within each V-J. Welch's t-statistics and random forest reduced some 510 V-J features to 10 to 15, which were used in a naive Bayes classifier (R e1071). The public sequencing data were trimmed at Q25 with fastp and processed into clonotypes with MiXCR by TCRdb, which kept only in-frame beta chains. Each CDR3 protein appears once, grouped with its most common genes and DNA. TCRdb, not the authors, supplied the V and J calls. Here the sample has some 270,000 distinct CDR3 sequences; 12% to 15% occur a single time. Roughly 7.9% of the sample is in the top ten clones.

Material: blood. The V gene is TRBV4-1 and the J gene is TRBJ2-7; there is no confident call for the D gene. The clonotype comes from a woman between 40 and 55 years old with Graves' hyperthyroidism. The CDR3 corresponds to CASSQDTGTYEQYF. The DNA is TGTGCCAGCAGCCAAGATACGGGTACCTACGAGCAGTACTTC.